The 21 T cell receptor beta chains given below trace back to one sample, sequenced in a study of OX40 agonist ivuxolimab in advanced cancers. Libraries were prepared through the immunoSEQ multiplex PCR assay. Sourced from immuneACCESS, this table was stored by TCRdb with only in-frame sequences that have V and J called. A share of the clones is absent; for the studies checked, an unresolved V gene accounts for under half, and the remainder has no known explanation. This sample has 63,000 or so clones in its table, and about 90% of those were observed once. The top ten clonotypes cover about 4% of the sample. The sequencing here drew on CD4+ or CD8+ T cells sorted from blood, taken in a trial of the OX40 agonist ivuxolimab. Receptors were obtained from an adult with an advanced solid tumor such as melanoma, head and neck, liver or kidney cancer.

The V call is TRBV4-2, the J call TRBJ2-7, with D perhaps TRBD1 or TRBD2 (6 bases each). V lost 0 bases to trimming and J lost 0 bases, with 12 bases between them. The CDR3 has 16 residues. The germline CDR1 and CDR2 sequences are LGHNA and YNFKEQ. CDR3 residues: CASSQEGGTLSYEQYF. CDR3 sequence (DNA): TGTGCCAGCAGCCAAGAAGGGGGGACTCTCTCCTACGAGCAGTACTTC.

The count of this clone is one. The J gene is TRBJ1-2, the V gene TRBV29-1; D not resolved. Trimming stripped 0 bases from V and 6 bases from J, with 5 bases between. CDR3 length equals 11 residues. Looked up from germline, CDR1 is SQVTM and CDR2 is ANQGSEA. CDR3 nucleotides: TGCAGCGTTGAAGATCCTCATGGCTACACCTTC. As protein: CSVEDPHGYTF.

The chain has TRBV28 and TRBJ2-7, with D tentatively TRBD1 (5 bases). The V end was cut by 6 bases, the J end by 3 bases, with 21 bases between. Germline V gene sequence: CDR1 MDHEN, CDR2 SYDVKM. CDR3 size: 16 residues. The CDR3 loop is CASSATQWTPYYEQYV. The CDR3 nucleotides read TGTGCCAGCAGCGCAACCCAGTGGACACCCTACTACGAGCAGTACGTC.

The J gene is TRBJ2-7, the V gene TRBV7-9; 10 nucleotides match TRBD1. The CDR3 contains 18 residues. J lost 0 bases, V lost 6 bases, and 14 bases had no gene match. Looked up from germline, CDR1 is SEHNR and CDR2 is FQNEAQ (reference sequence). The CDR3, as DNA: TGTGCCAGCAGACCGACAGGGGGCCGGGGGCGGTCCTCCTACGAGCAGTACTTC. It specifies CASRPTGGRGRSSYEQYF.

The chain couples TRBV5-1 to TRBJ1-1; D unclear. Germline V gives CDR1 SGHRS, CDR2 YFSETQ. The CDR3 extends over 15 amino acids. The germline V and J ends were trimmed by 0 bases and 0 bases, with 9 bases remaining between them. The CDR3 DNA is TGCGCCAGCAGCTTGGATGAGGGCTTGAACACTGAAGCTTTCTTT. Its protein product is CASSLDEGLNTEAFF.

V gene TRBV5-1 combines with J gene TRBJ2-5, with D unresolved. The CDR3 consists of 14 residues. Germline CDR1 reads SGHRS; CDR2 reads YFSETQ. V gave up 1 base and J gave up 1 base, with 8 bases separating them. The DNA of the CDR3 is TGCGCCAGCAGCTTGTGGGCAGCCCAAGAGACCCAGTACTTC. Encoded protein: CASSLWAAQETQYF.

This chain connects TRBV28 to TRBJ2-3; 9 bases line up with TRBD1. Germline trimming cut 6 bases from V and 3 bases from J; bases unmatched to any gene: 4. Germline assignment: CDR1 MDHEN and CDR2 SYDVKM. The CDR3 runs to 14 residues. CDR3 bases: TGTGCCAGCAGGGGGGACAGGGAGACAGATACGCAGTATTTT. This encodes CASRGDRETDTQYF.

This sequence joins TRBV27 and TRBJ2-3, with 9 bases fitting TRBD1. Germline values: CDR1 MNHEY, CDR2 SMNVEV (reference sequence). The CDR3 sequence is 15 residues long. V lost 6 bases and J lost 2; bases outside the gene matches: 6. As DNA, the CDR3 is TGTGCCAGCAGCTGGGACAGGGACCTCACAGATACGCAGTATTTT. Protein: CASSWDRDLTDTQYF.

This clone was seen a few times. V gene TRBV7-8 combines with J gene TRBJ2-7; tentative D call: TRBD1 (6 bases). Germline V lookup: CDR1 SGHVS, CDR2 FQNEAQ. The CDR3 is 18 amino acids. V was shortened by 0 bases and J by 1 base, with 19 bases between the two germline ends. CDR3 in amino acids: CASSLAIVGTTLSYEQYF. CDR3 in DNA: TGTGCCAGCAGCTTAGCGATAGTCGGGACAACCCTATCCTACGAGCAGTACTTC.

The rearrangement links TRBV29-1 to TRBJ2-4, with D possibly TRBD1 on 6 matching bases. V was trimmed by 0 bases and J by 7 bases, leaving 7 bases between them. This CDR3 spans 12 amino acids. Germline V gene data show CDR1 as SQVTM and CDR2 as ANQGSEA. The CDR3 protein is CSVEDQGNIQYF. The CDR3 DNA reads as TGCAGCGTTGAAGATCAGGGGAACATTCAGTACTTC.

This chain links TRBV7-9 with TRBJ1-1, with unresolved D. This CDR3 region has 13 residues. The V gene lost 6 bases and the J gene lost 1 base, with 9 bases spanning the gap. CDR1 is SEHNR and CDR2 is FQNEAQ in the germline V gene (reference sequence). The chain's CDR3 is CASRQSTNTEAFF. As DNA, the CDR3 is TGTGCCAGCAGACAATCTACGAACACTGAAGCTTTCTTT.

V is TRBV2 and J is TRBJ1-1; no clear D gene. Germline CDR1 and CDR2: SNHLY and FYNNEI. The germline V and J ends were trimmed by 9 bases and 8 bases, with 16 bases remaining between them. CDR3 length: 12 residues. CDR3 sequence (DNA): TGTGCCAGTTCGTCCTACTCCTGGGAAGCTTTCTTT. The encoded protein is CASSSYSWEAFF.

The CDR3 here is CASSFRGFAEAFF. CDR3 bases: TGTGCCAGCAGCTTCCGCGGGTTCGCTGAAGCTTTCTTT. The rearrangement uses TRBV5-4 and TRBJ1-1, with unresolved D. V lost 2 bases and J lost 6, with 11 bases in between. Germline loops: CDR1 SGHNT, CDR2 YYREEE (reference sequence). CDR3 size: 13 residues.

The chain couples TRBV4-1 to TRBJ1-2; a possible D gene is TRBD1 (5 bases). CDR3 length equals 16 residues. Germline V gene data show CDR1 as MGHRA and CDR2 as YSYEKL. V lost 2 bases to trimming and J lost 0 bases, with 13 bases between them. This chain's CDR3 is CASSQTRVGANYGYTF. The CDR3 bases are TGCGCCAGCAGCCAAACCAGGGTAGGGGCTAACTATGGCTACACCTTC.

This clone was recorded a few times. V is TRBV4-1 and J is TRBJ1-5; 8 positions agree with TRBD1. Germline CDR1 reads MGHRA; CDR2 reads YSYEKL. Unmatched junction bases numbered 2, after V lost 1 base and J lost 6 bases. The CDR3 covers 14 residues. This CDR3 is CASSQVGQGQPQHF. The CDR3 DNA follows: TGCGCCAGCAGCCAAGTCGGACAGGGTCAGCCCCAGCATTTT.

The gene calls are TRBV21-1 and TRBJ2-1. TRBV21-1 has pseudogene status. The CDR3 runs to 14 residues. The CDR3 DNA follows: TGTGCCAGCAGCAAAGAATCGGACCCCGATGAGCAGTTCTTC. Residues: CASSKESDPDEQFF.

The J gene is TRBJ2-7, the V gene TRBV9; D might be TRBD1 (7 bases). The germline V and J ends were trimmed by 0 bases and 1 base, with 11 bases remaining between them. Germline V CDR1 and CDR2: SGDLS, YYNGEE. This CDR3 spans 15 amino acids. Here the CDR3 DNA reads TGTGCCAGCAGCGTAGGGGCAGGGGGGTCCTACGAGCAGTACTTC. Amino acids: CASSVGAGGSYEQYF. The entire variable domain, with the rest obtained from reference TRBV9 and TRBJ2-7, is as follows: DSGVTQTPKHLITATGQRVTLRCSPRSGDLSVYWYQQSLDQGLQFLIQYYNGEERAKGNILERFSAQQFPDLHSELNLSSLELGDSALYFCASSVGAGGSYEQYFGPGTRLTVT.

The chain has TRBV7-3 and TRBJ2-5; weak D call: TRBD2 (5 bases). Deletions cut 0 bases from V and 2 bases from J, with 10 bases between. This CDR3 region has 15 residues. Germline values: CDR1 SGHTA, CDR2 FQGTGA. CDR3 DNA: TGTGCCAGCAGCTTAACGTTCGACTATCAAGAGACCCAGTACTTC. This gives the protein CASSLTFDYQETQYF.

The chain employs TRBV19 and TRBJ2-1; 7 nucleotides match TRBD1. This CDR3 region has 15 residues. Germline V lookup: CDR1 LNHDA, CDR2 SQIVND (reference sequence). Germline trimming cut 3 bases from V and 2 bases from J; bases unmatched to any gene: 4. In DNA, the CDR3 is TGTGCCAGTAGTATCGGGGACAGCACCTACAATGAGCAGTTCTTC. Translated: CASSIGDSTYNEQFF.

In DNA form, the CDR3 reads TGTGCCAGCAGCTTGACTAGCGGGGGACCGGATACGCAGTATTTT. It specifies CASSLTSGGPDTQYF. This chain connects TRBV27 to TRBJ2-3, with 12 bases lining up with TRBD2. Losses at the gene ends were 6 bases for V and 6 bases for J; bases not matched to a gene: 7. The CDR3 length is 15 residues. Germline CDR1 reads MNHEY; CDR2 reads SMNVEV (reference sequence).

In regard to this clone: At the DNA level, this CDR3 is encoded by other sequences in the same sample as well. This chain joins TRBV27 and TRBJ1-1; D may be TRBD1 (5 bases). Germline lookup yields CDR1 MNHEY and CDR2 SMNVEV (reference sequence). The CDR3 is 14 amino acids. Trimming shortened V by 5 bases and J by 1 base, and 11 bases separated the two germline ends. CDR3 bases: TGTGCCAGCAGTCCGGGGACGCCGAACACTGAAGCTTTCTTT. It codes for CASSPGTPNTEAFF.